The 25 T cell receptor beta chains presented below share a single source sample, sequenced in a study of cytomegalovirus exposure and HLA in healthy donors. Primers: 60 Vbeta forward and 13 Jbeta reverse. Method: immunoSEQ multiplex PCR; TCRdb's copy keeps in-frame clones and lacks some. The repertoire holds roughly 280,000 clones, with under 80% as singletons. The specimen sequenced was PBMCs. The receptors derive from a female donor in good health and CMV-seronegative.

CDR3: CASSFGHDRDQPQHF. The CDR3 DNA follows: TGTGCCAGCAGCTTCGGCCACGACAGGGATCAGCCCCAGCATTTT. V and J are TRBV7-9 and TRBJ1-5; TRBD1 aligns across 7 bases. The CDR3 is 15 residues long. J lost 5 bases, V lost 3 bases, and 7 bases had no gene match. Germline values: CDR1 SEHNR, CDR2 FQNEAQ (reference sequence).

This clone has just a few counts. The V and J genes are TRBV30 and TRBJ2-7; 7 nucleotides match TRBD2. V trimming: 2 bases; J trimming: 3 bases; junction bases outside the gene matches: 10. The CDR3 covers 15 residues. Germline assignment: CDR1 GTSNPN and CDR2 SVGIG (reference sequence). The CDR3 region is CAWSPRGRRNYEQYF. As DNA, the CDR3 is TGTGCCTGGAGTCCGCGCGGGAGAAGGAACTACGAGCAGTACTTC.

This chain links TRBV15 with TRBJ2-7, with a possible D match to TRBD2 (7 bases). Germline-derived CDR1 and CDR2 are LNHNV and YYDKDF (reference sequence). This CDR3 is built from 14 residues. Between the trimmed V and J ends, which lost 5 bases and 0 bases, there was a span of 11 bases. The CDR3 loop reads CATSGGGSSYEQYF. In nucleotides, the CDR3 is TGTGCCACCAGCGGGGGGGGCAGCTCCTACGAGCAGTACTTC.

The rearrangement joins TRBV19 to TRBJ2-3; possibly TRBD1 for D (6 bases). Trimming shortened V by 6 bases and J by 1 base, and 14 bases separated the two germline ends. The CDR3 runs to 15 residues. In germline, CDR1 is LNHDA, CDR2 SQIVND (reference sequence). The CDR3 spells CASSSGTSRTDTQYF. The DNA for the CDR3 is TGTGCCAGTAGCTCCGGGACATCCCGCACAGATACGCAGTATTTT.

The genes are TRBV18 and TRBJ1-4; perhaps TRBD1 as D (6 bases). The CDR3 length is 16 residues. The V end lost 1 base, the J end lost 0 bases, and 9 bases lay between the germline ends. Looked up from germline, CDR1 is KGHSH and CDR2 is LQKENI. CDR3 protein: CASSPRQAATNEKLFF. CDR3 sequence (DNA): TGTGCCAGCTCACCACGACAGGCTGCAACTAATGAAAAACTGTTTTTT.

The chain is built from TRBV6-1 and TRBJ2-5; 8 nucleotides match TRBD2. The V gene's germline CDR1 is MNHNS and CDR2 SASEGT. V shed 0 bases and J 5 bases; nucleotides not matched to a gene: 8. The CDR3 has 16 residues. CDR3 sequence: CASSEARGVKWETQYF. In nucleotides, the CDR3 is TGTGCCAGCAGTGAAGCGCGGGGGGTGAAATGGGAGACCCAGTACTTC.

The chain is built from TRBV5-1 and TRBJ2-7; a weak D match, TRBD1 (5 bases). Between the trimmed V and J ends, which lost 1 base and 1 base, there was a span of 12 bases. This CDR3 has 15 residues. CDR1 SGHRS and CDR2 YFSETQ come from the germline V gene. The CDR3 region is CASSLNRIVSYEQYF. CDR3 coding DNA: TGCGCCAGCAGCTTGAACAGGATAGTATCCTACGAGCAGTACTTC.

Details on this clone: The junction departs from the called germline gene at one end, perhaps through a read error. V is TRBV7-9 and J is TRBJ2-7; no definite D call. From germline, CDR1 is SEHNR and CDR2 FQNEAQ (reference sequence). CDR3 length equals 14 residues. The CDR3 loop reads CSSSGWAAPYEQYF. The CDR3 DNA reads as TGTTCCAGCAGTGGCTGGGCCGCCCCCTACGAGCAGTACTTC.

The V and J genes are TRBV7-8 and TRBJ2-2, with 13 bases matching TRBD2. Per the germline V gene, CDR1 is SGHVS and CDR2 is FQNEAQ. V was pared by 5 bases and J by 1 base, with 10 bases of the junction left unmatched. This CDR3 has 19 amino acids. CDR3 amino acids: CASSPGLAGDQWNTGELFF. The CDR3 bases are TGTGCCAGCAGCCCTGGACTAGCGGGAGATCAATGGAACACCGGGGAGCTGTTTTTT.

This clone was seen a few times. The chain uses TRBV6-4 and TRBJ2-3; D not certain. V lost 4 bases to trimming and J lost 0 bases, with 8 bases between them. The germline gives CDR1 MRHNA, CDR2 SNTAGT. The CDR3 extends over 14 amino acids. CDR3 DNA sequence: TGTGCCAGCAGTGCCAGCGAGAGCACAGATACGCAGTATTTT. Its translation is CASSASESTDTQYF.

The J gene is TRBJ2-1, the V gene TRBV6-1, with no clear D. Germline CDR1 MNHNS, CDR2 SASEGT. V lost 2 bases and J lost 5, with 4 bases in between. CDR3 length: 12 residues. The CDR3 reads CASSEQNNEQFF. The CDR3, as DNA: TGTGCCAGCAGTGAACAGAACAATGAGCAGTTCTTC.

This clone was seen only a few times. The chain recombines TRBV11-2 with TRBJ2-2, with no clear D. CDR3 length equals 17 residues. CDR1 SGHAT and CDR2 FQNNGV come from the germline V gene. Trimming took off 5 bases at V and 6 bases at J, with 22 bases between the two ends. The CDR3 DNA sequence: TGTGCCAGCAGCCCGTACGCCCGAGCGACCCTGGCCGGGGAGCTGTTTTTT. Residues: CASSPYARATLAGELFF.

A note on this clone: At one boundary the junction diverges from the germline segment, which might be a read error. The chain employs TRBV9 and TRBJ1-1, with a possible D match to TRBD1 (6 bases). CDR3 length equals 17 residues. Germline loops: CDR1 SGDLS, CDR2 YYNGEE. CDR3 nucleotide sequence: TGTGCCAGCAGCTCCCGGGACAAAGCTGGGGGATACACTGAAGCTTCCTTT. Its translation is CASSSRDKAGGYTEASF.

This chain joins TRBV19 and TRBJ2-5; 7 positions agree with TRBD1. After removal of 9 bases from V and 11 bases from J, the junction contained 21 bases not matched to a gene. Germline V CDR1 and CDR2: LNHDA, SQIVND (reference sequence). This CDR3 comprises 15 residues. Here the CDR3 DNA reads TGTGCCAGCCGGAAGGGGGCCTGGTTATCGGGTGAGCAGTACTTC. Translating gives CASRKGAWLSGEQYF.

In this sample, this clone turned up once. This rearrangement joins TRBV28 to TRBJ1-3; D not resolved. Trimming pared 3 bases from V and 1 base from J, leaving 7 bases between. Germline loops: CDR1 MDHEN, CDR2 SYDVKM. This CDR3 contains 14 residues. CDR3 in amino acids: CASSFSGSGNTIYF. The CDR3 DNA reads as TGTGCCAGCAGTTTTTCGGGGTCTGGAAACACCATATATTTT.

This clone was picked up one time. DNA of the CDR3: TGTGCCAGCCAGGGGGAGTCCACTGAAGCTTTCTTT. Its translation: CASQGESTEAFF. This sequence joins TRBV19 and TRBJ1-1; 7 bases fit TRBD1. V lost 9 bases to trimming and J lost 4 bases; unmatched junction nucleotides: 5. Germline V gene sequence: CDR1 LNHDA, CDR2 SQIVND (reference sequence). This CDR3 region has 12 residues.

V is TRBV5-5 and J is TRBJ1-5; possibly TRBD1 for D (5 bases). There are 15 residues in the CDR3. V was pared by 4 bases and J by 1 base, with 12 bases between. CDR1 is SGHKS, CDR2 YYEKEE, per germline (reference sequence). Written as DNA, the CDR3 is TGTGCCAGCAGCCCCAGGGTTGAGAGCAATCAGCCCCAGCATTTT. It translates to CASSPRVESNQPQHF.

This sequence joins TRBV14 and TRBJ2-5; 7 nucleotides agree with TRBD1. The length of the CDR3 is 16 residues. Germline CDR1 and CDR2: SGHDN and FVKESK. V shed 3 bases, J shed 0 bases, and the junction held 7 bases outside the gene matches. CDR3 nucleotide sequence: TGTGCCAGCAGCCATGGGAAGGGGGCAGACCAAGAGACCCAGTACTTC. Amino acids: CASSHGKGADQETQYF.

The genes are TRBV6-6 and TRBJ2-3; D is perhaps TRBD1 (5 bases). Germline values: CDR1 MNHNY, CDR2 SVGAGI (reference sequence). This CDR3 is built from 13 residues. V was trimmed by 5 bases and J by 8 bases, leaving 14 bases between them. DNA of the CDR3: TGTGCCAGCAGTGATACCAGACAGACTACGCAGTATTTT. This encodes CASSDTRQTTQYF.

CDR3 sequence (DNA): TGTGCCAGCAGCCAAGAGCAAGGAAACACCATATATTTT. It encodes CASSQEQGNTIYF. The V call is TRBV6-5, the J call TRBJ1-3; D is undetermined. The CDR3 runs 13 residues. The germline gives CDR1 MNHEY, CDR2 SVGAGI. V shed 6 bases and J shed 4 bases, with 10 bases lying between them.

The chain employs TRBV11-2 and TRBJ2-2, with 8 bases fitting TRBD1. After removal of 5 bases from V and 6 bases from J, the junction contained 2 bases not matched to a gene. The CDR3 is 13 amino acids. Germline lookup yields CDR1 SGHAT and CDR2 FQNNGV. The CDR3 region is CASSQDRAGELFF. DNA of the CDR3: TGTGCCAGCAGCCAGGACAGGGCCGGGGAGCTGTTTTTT.

V gene TRBV6-5 combines with J gene TRBJ2-5; 12 bases fit TRBD2. The J call may be wrong; the DNA end is better matched by TRBJ2-7. Germline CDR1 reads MNHEY; CDR2 reads SVGAGI. The CDR3 is 16 amino acids. DNA for the CDR3: TGTGCCAGCAGTTATCGCGGACTAGCGGGGCTATACGAGCAGTACTTC. Its translation: CASSYRGLAGLYEQYF.

In its sample, this clone was seen a few times. V is TRBV9 and J is TRBJ2-1; 14 bases fit TRBD2. This CDR3 spans 16 amino acids. CDR1 and CDR2 (germline): SGDLS, YYNGEE. V shed 4 bases, J shed 6 bases, and the junction held 6 bases outside the gene matches. The CDR3 spells CASSPPTSGRGNEQFF. The DNA for the CDR3 is TGTGCCAGCAGCCCGCCGACTAGCGGGAGGGGCAATGAGCAGTTCTTC. The variable domain in full, completed from reference TRBV9 and TRBJ2-1, reads DSGVTQTPKHLITATGQRVTLRCSPRSGDLSVYWYQQSLDQGLQFLIQYYNGEERAKGNILERFSAQQFPDLHSELNLSSLELGDSALYFCASSPPTSGRGNEQFFGPGTRLTVL.

The rearrangement uses TRBV11-3 and TRBJ1-1, with 7 bases identical to TRBD1. CDR1 is SGHNT and CDR2 is YENEEA in the germline V gene. CDR3 length: 18 amino acids. V gave up 5 bases and J gave up 3 bases; unmatched junction bases: 18. The CDR3 sequence is CASSPLGTVSNSYTEAFF. CDR3 nucleotides: TGTGCCAGCAGCCCTCTCGGGACAGTGTCGAACTCGTACACTGAAGCTTTCTTT.

The chain joins TRBV5-5 to TRBJ1-3; D remains unclear. V shed 0 bases and J shed 4 bases, with 8 bases lying between them. Germline V lookup: CDR1 SGHKS, CDR2 YYEKEE (reference sequence). CDR3 size: 14 residues. This CDR3 reads CASSLGGSGNTIYF. CDR3 in DNA: TGTGCCAGCAGCTTGGGAGGGTCGGGAAACACCATATATTTT.